Following are 14 T cell receptor beta chains from one sample sequenced in a study of OX40 agonist ivuxolimab in advanced cancers. Clones were read by immunoSEQ multiplex PCR, and TCRdb kept only the in-frame ones, dropping some. Here the sample spans 55,000 to 80,000 clones, around 81% being singletons. The sample in question was CD4+ or CD8+ T cells sorted from blood, obtained in a trial of the OX40 agonist ivuxolimab. The receptors here all came from an adult with an advanced solid tumor such as melanoma, head and neck, liver or kidney cancer.

The chain couples TRBV7-2 to TRBJ2-7, with D perhaps matching TRBD1 (6 bases). This CDR3 is built from 13 residues. Germline lookup yields CDR1 SGHTA and CDR2 FQGNSA. V dropped 2 bases and J dropped 5 bases, with 10 bases sitting between them. The CDR3 here is CASSLKQGNEQYF. In DNA form, the CDR3 reads TGTGCCAGCAGCTTAAAGCAGGGGAACGAGCAGTACTTC. Complete variable domain (other parts from reference TRBV7-2 and TRBJ2-7): GAGVSQSPSNKVTEKGKDVELRCDPISGHTALYWYRQSLGQGLEFLIYFQGNSAPDKSGLPSDRFSAERTGGSVSTLTIQRTQQEDSAVYLCASSLKQGNEQYFGPGTRLTVT.

The chain links TRBV21-1 to TRBJ2-5; the listed D gene, TRBD2, was not tested against the DNA. TRBV21-1 is classified as a pseudogene. The CDR3 extends over 16 amino acids. CDR3 region: CASSKAAGVGQETQYF. In DNA form, the CDR3 reads TGTGCCAGCAGCAAAGCGGCGGGGGTAGGGCAAGAGACCCAGTACTTC.

The genes are TRBV7-8 and TRBJ1-1, with D unresolved. The CDR3 totals 16 residues. The germline gives CDR1 SGHVS, CDR2 FQNEAQ. V was pared by 1 base and J by 0 bases, with 12 bases between. Written as DNA, the CDR3 is TGTGCCAGCAGCTTAGTGGTGCTAGCTATGAACACTGAAGCTTTCTTT. The encoded protein is CASSLVVLAMNTEAFF.

The rearrangement joins TRBV6-5 to TRBJ2-7; a weak D match, TRBD1 (6 bases). The CDR3 has 15 residues. Per germline, CDR1 MNHEY and CDR2 SVGAGI. The ends were cut back, 6 bases at V and 3 bases at J, with 18 bases in the middle. The CDR3: CASSPPGTHGYEQYF. The CDR3 nucleotides read TGTGCCAGCAGCCCGCCCGGGACACACGGCTACGAGCAGTACTTC.

The chain uses TRBV7-2 and TRBJ2-2; 9 bases fit TRBD1. The CDR3 extends over 15 amino acids. CDR1 is SGHTA and CDR2 is FQGNSA in the germline V gene. J gave up 4 bases and V 5 bases, and 5 bases lay outside the gene matches. The CDR3, as DNA: TGTGCCAGCAGCCCCAGACAGGGGGGCACCGGGGAGCTGTTTTTT. This codes for CASSPRQGGTGELFF.

The chain combines TRBV7-9 with TRBJ2-2; the D call may be TRBD1 or TRBD2 (6 bases each). Trimming left V 1 base short and J 0 bases short, with 9 bases between. Germline CDR1 and CDR2: SEHNR and FQNEAQ (reference sequence). This CDR3 has 16 residues. This CDR3 reads CASSLVGGPNTGELFF. The DNA for the CDR3 is TGTGCCAGCAGCTTAGTTGGGGGGCCGAACACCGGGGAGCTGTTTTTT.

The chain recombines TRBV15 with TRBJ1-5; D remains unclear. Trimming stripped 0 bases from V and 11 bases from J, with 5 bases between. CDR1 is LNHNV and CDR2 is YYDKDF in the germline V gene (reference sequence). The CDR3 is made up of 11 amino acids. The CDR3 nucleotides are TGTGCCACCAGCAGAGATGCCGCCCAGCATTTT. Its protein product is CATSRDAAQHF.

The gene calls are TRBV7-2 and TRBJ2-2; possibly TRBD1 for D (5 bases). The germline gives CDR1 SGHTA, CDR2 FQGNSA. Trimming stripped 5 bases from V and 1 base from J, with 8 bases between. The CDR3 has 14 residues. This chain's CDR3 is CASSVDRNTGELFF. The CDR3 DNA is TGTGCCAGCAGCGTAGACAGGAACACCGGGGAGCTGTTTTTT. Using reference TRBV7-2 and TRBJ2-2 for the parts outside the CDR3, the full variable domain is GAGVSQSPSNKVTEKGKDVELRCDPISGHTALYWYRQSLGQGLEFLIYFQGNSAPDKSGLPSDRFSAERTGGSVSTLTIQRTQQEDSAVYLCASSVDRNTGELFFGEGSRLTVL.

This chain joins TRBV4-1 and TRBJ1-3; D is uncertain. Germline V gene sequence: CDR1 MGHRA, CDR2 YSYEKL. Trimming cost V 0 bases and J 4 bases, with 1 base left between them. The CDR3 runs to 12 residues. CDR3 sequence: CASSQEGNTIYF. CDR3 in DNA: TGCGCCAGCAGCCAAGAAGGAAACACCATATATTTT.

CDR3 coding DNA: TGTGCCAGCAGTGAATATGAAGAGCAGTACTTC. Translated, it gives CASSEYEEQYF. The chain links TRBV2 to TRBJ2-7; no clear D. The CDR3 consists of 11 residues. Germline assignment: CDR1 SNHLY and CDR2 FYNNEI. V was shortened by 2 bases and J by 7 bases, with 6 bases between the two germline ends.

The rearrangement links TRBV11-2 to TRBJ2-1; 8 nucleotides align to TRBD2. This CDR3 comprises 15 residues. Germline trimming cut 4 bases from V and 4 bases from J; bases unmatched to any gene: 6. Germline lookup yields CDR1 SGHAT and CDR2 FQNNGV. CDR3 nucleotides: TGTGCCAGCAGCTGGGGTGCGGGGGGATACAATGAGCAGTTCTTC. Amino acid sequence: CASSWGAGGYNEQFF.

The CDR3 sequence: CASSITLTGPSALYGYTF. CDR3 coding DNA: TGTGCCAGTAGTATAACGTTGACAGGGCCGAGTGCCCTTTATGGCTACACCTTC. The chain couples TRBV19 to TRBJ1-2, with TRBD1 matching 7 bases. The ends lost 2 bases at V and 5 bases at J; junction bases unmatched: 17. Germline V gene sequence: CDR1 LNHDA, CDR2 SQIVND (reference sequence). This CDR3 region has 18 residues.

The rearrangement joins TRBV5-4 to TRBJ2-5, with TRBD2 matching 12 bases. The CDR3 is 17 amino acids. Germline CDR1 SGHNT, CDR2 YYREEE (reference sequence). The V segment lost 0 bases and the J segment 5 bases; nucleotides outside the gene matches: 8. DNA for the CDR3: TGTGCCAGCAGCTTGGCCCTACTAGCGGGGGGAAGGGAGACCCAGTACTTC. This translates into CASSLALLAGGRETQYF. Filled out from reference TRBV5-4 and TRBJ2-5, the complete variable domain reads ETGVTQSPTHLIKTRGQQVTLRCSSQSGHNTVSWYQQALGQGPQFIFQYYREEENGRGNFPPRFSGLQFPNYSSELNVNALELDDSALYLCASSLALLAGGRETQYFGPGTRLLVL.

This clone was counted a few times. This chain uses TRBV2 with TRBJ2-1, with D perhaps TRBD2 (5 bases). The V gene's germline CDR1 is SNHLY and CDR2 FYNNEI. This CDR3 region has 15 residues. V was pared by 7 bases and J by 4 bases, with 17 bases between. CDR3 sequence: CASINRGKTYNEQFF. Written as DNA, the CDR3 is TGTGCCAGCATCAACAGAGGGAAAACATACAATGAGCAGTTCTTC. Filled out from reference TRBV2 and TRBJ2-1, the complete variable domain reads EPEVTQTPSHQVTQMGQEVILRCVPISNHLYFYWYRQILGQKVEFLVSFYNNEISEKSEIFDDQFSVERPDGSNFTLKIRSTKLEDSAMYFCASINRGKTYNEQFFGPGTRLTVL.